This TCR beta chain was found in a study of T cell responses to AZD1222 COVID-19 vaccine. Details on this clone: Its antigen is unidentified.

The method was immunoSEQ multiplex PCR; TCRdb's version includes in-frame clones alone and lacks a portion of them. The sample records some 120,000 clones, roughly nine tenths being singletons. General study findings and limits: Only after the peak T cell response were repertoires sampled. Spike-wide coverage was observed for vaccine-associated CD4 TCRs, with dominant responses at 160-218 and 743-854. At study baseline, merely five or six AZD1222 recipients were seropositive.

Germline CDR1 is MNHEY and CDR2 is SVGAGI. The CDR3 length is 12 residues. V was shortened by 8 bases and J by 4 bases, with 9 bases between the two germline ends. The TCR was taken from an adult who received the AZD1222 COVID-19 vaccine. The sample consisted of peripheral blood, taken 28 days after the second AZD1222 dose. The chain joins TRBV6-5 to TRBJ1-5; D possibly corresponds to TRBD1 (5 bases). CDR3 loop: CASGSGNQPQHF. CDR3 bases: TGTGCCAGCGGGTCAGGGAATCAGCCCCAGCATTTT.